A selection of T cell receptor beta chains follows, all from one sample in a study of control samples from healthy donors and cancer patients. Some clones are missing from TCRdb's copy, which holds only in-frame ones; the method was immunoSEQ multiplex PCR. The sample contains over 150,000 clones, about 95% of which appear only once. The sequenced material came from PBMCs. The receptors here all came from a man aged 55 to 70 with colorectal cancer. Both conserved end residues are trimmed from each CDR3.

J gene: TRBJ1-2; V gene: TRBV28; CDR3 protein: ASSLDLGQVYGYT
J gene: TRBJ2-5; V gene: TRBV12-3/TRBV12-4; CDR3 protein: ASSFMGETQY
J gene: TRBJ2-1; V gene: TRBV7-2; CDR3 protein: ASSLRTSNYNEQF
J gene: TRBJ2-7; V gene: TRBV19; CDR3 protein: ASRDQGDGSYEQY
J gene: TRBJ2-7; V gene: TRBV30; CDR3 protein: AWSVRQGDEQY
J gene: TRBJ2-7; V gene: TRBV6-1; CDR3 protein: ASSEVPPKLAGESYEQY
J gene: TRBJ1-1; V gene: TRBV5-1; CDR3 protein: ASSLAPINTEAF
J gene: TRBJ2-7; V gene: TRBV6-5; CDR3 protein: ASKSAPAAYEQY
J gene: TRBJ2-7; V gene: TRBV27; CDR3 protein: ASSLSSVSSYEQY
J gene: TRBJ1-1; V gene: TRBV2; CDR3 protein: ASSESGGSTEAF
J gene: TRBJ2-2; V gene: TRBV5-1; CDR3 protein: ASSFLIRGNTGELF
J gene: TRBJ1-2; V gene: TRBV7-9; CDR3 protein: ASSRGQNNYGYT
J gene: TRBJ2-2; V gene: TRBV27; CDR3 protein: ASSFRPRNTGELF
J gene: TRBJ2-5; V gene: TRBV14; CDR3 protein: ASSSIRETQY
J gene: TRBJ1-1; V gene: TRBV3-1/TRBV3-2; CDR3 protein: ASSLWGDGTEAF
J gene: TRBJ2-3; V gene: TRBV9; CDR3 protein: ASSDGSPTDTQY
J gene: TRBJ2-2; V gene: TRBV28; CDR3 protein: ASSLTGGANTGELF
J gene: TRBJ2-5; V gene: TRBV5-6; CDR3 protein: ASSRARDRGLETQY
J gene: TRBJ2-3; V gene: TRBV20-1; CDR3 protein: SASRTSAGTDTQY
J gene: TRBJ2-3; V gene: TRBV5-1; CDR3 protein: ASTAQVAGGPDTQY
J gene: TRBJ2-2; V gene: TRBV27; CDR3 protein: ASSLQGLNTGELF
J gene: TRBJ1-1; V gene: TRBV12-3/TRBV12-4; CDR3 protein: ASSVVVGTEAF
J gene: TRBJ1-1; V gene: TRBV9; CDR3 protein: ASSVAGDTEAF